A single T cell receptor (beta chain) is shown here with its context. The target antigen is unknown. These data come from a study of cytotoxic CD8 clonotypes in ibrutinib-treated CLL. Study at large: Patients: fewer than 12 relapsed/refractory, some 15 treatment-naive, under 18 IGHV unmutated. Partial responses totalled approximately 25 and complete responses 2; after median 68 months, 14 remained remitted and roughly twelve progressed. The study, taken as a whole, reports: Clonality correlated strongly with circulating CD8+ T cells and exceeded age-matched healthy donors at baseline. Clonality showed a rise at ibrutinib response that reversed toward baseline at progression.

Only in-frame clones appear in the TCRdb table, and some are missing; sequencing was by immunoSEQ multiplex PCR. The table includes about 70,000 clones, 90% detected once. V was clipped by 4 bases and J by 5 bases; unmatched bases: 12. In germline, CDR1 is LGHNA, CDR2 YSLEER. The CDR3 totals 17 residues. Sequencing was performed on PBMCs, taken after 12 months of ibrutinib treatment. This TCR came from a human donor with chronic lymphocytic leukemia. The chain recombines TRBV4-3 with TRBJ2-7; 12 bases are a match to TRBD2. The DNA of the CDR3 is TGCGCCAGCAGCCTCGGACTAGCGGGGACGCTAGTCCACGAGCAGTACTTC. Its protein product is CASSLGLAGTLVHEQYF.